Shown below are 21 T cell receptor beta chains from a single sample sequenced in a study of CD8+CD57+ T cells in acquired aplastic anemia. TCR beta VDJ combinations and CDR3 sequences were profiled from genomic DNA. TCRdb reprocessed the reads via MiXCR and lists one record per CDR3 protein. This sample yields about 180,000 distinct CDR3 sequences, of which roughly 48% are seen a single time; 0.85% to 1.3% belongs to the top ten. For sequencing, patients were chosen who had shown expansion of CD8+CD57+ cells by flow cytometry. Specimen: sorted CD4+, CD8+, or CD8+CD57+ T cells (not recorded which) from PBMCs. The receptor source for this set is a human donor with aplastic anemia.

As regards this clonotype: At one end, the junction sequence differs from germline, possibly due to a read error. The chain uses TRBV6-1 and TRBJ2-1; 8 nucleotides line up with TRBD2. CDR3 length equals 15 residues. The germline V gene has CDR1 MNHNS and CDR2 SASEGT. DNA of the CDR3: TGTGCCAGCAGTGTTAACGGGGGGGCCGTCAATGAGCAGCTCTTC. Translation gives CASSVNGGAVNEQLF.

In nucleotides, the CDR3 is TGTGCCAGCAGGGGGACAGGGATGAGTGTTAGCTACACCTTC. Residues: CASRGTGMSVSYTF. The V and J genes are TRBV11-2 and TRBJ1-2; 9 nucleotides line up with TRBD1. The CDR3 is made up of 14 amino acids. The V gene end was trimmed by 6 bases and the J gene end by 9 bases; junction bases not matched to a gene: 11. In germline, CDR1 is SGHAT, CDR2 FQNNGV.

The J gene is TRBJ2-5, the V gene TRBV5-1; TRBD1 matches at 9 bases. In germline, CDR1 is SGHRS, CDR2 YFSETQ. The ends lost 0 bases at V and 4 bases at J; junction bases unmatched: 7. The CDR3 spans 16 residues. CDR3 sequence reads: CASSLDGTGQGETQYF. CDR3 nucleotides: TGCGCCAGCAGCTTGGACGGGACAGGGCAGGGAGAGACCCAGTACTTC.

Remarks on this clonotype: Germline is not matched at one junction end, which may reflect a read error. The V gene is TRBV10-3, the J gene TRBJ1-2; 10 bases match TRBD1. Germline V gene data show CDR1 as ENHRY and CDR2 as SYGVKD. This CDR3 comprises 15 residues. CDR3 region: CATSGGRQGAGGYTF. In DNA form, the CDR3 reads TGTGCCACCAGTGGCGGGAGACAGGGGGCAGGCGGCTACACCTTC.

This clonotype was observed many times. The chain couples TRBV27 to TRBJ2-7; 10 positions agree with TRBD1. The CDR3 consists of 16 residues. Unmatched junction bases numbered 14, after V lost 5 bases and J lost 7 bases. Germline CDR1 is MNHEY and CDR2 is SMNVEV (reference sequence). The CDR3 here is CASSLGRDRGRREQYF. CDR3 in DNA: TGTGCCAGCAGTCTAGGCCGGGACAGGGGACGACGGGAGCAGTACTTC.

This clonotype was recorded many times. CDR3 sequence reads: CAISEQGDEAFF. Written as DNA, the CDR3 is TGTGCCATCAGTGAGCAGGGGGATGAAGCTTTCTTT. The chain combines TRBV10-3 with TRBJ1-1; 7 bases align to TRBD1. The germline V gene encodes CDR1 ENHRY and CDR2 SYGVKD. This CDR3 is built from 12 residues. Trimming took 2 bases from V and 7 from J; bases not matched to a gene: 1.

This clonotype was detected only once. The V call is TRBV5-4, the J call TRBJ2-7; D may be TRBD2 (6 bases). Germline V CDR1 and CDR2: SGHNT, YYREEE (reference sequence). Trimming removed 0 bases from V and 3 bases from J, with 10 bases in between. This CDR3 spans 14 amino acids. The CDR3, as DNA: TGTGCCAGCAGCTTGGTAGCGGAAGGCTACGAGCAGTACTTC. Encoded protein: CASSLVAEGYEQYF. Full variable domain (outside the CDR3, taken from reference TRBV5-4 and TRBJ2-7): ETGVTQSPTHLIKTRGQQVTLRCSSQSGHNTVSWYQQALGQGPQFIFQYYREEENGRGNFPPRFSGLQFPNYSSELNVNALELDDSALYLCASSLVAEGYEQYFGPGTRLTVT.

The rearrangement joins TRBV4-2 to TRBJ2-3; TRBD1 matches 8 bases. The length of the CDR3 is 19 residues. V dropped 4 bases and J dropped 2; count of bases not matched to a gene: 17. The germline V gene has CDR1 LGHNA and CDR2 YNFKEQ. The chain's CDR3 is CASSPGVTTGQDTTDTQYF. The DNA for the CDR3 is TGTGCCAGCAGCCCCGGCGTGACGACGGGACAGGACACCACAGATACGCAGTATTTT.

In this sample, this clonotype turned up many times. V is TRBV4-2 and J is TRBJ2-7, with 7 bases matching TRBD2. Losses at the gene ends were 0 bases for V and 2 bases for J; bases not matched to a gene: 7. Per the germline V gene, CDR1 is LGHNA and CDR2 is YNFKEQ. The length of the CDR3 is 16 residues. CDR3 nucleotides: TGTGCCAGCAGCCAAGAATTTAGCGGGCTTACCTACGAGCAGTACTTC. Protein: CASSQEFSGLTYEQYF.

This clonotype was seen once. This chain joins TRBV7-9 and TRBJ2-7; either TRBD1 or TRBD2 may fit D (5 bases each). The CDR3 is made up of 14 amino acids. The ends were cut back, 4 bases at V and 3 bases at J, with 13 bases in the middle. Germline CDR1 is SEHNR and CDR2 is FQNEAQ (reference sequence). The CDR3 here is CASSYRDGFYEQYF. The CDR3 bases are TGTGCCAGCAGCTACCGGGACGGATTCTACGAGCAGTACTTC. The complete variable domain, with remaining parts taken from reference TRBV7-9 and TRBJ2-7, reads DTGVSQNPRHKITKRGQNVTFRCDPISEHNRLYWYRQTLGQGPEFLTYFQNEAQLEKSRLLSDRFSAERPKGSFSTLEIQRTEQGDSAMYLCASSYRDGFYEQYFGPGTRLTVT.

This clonotype was seen a single time. This chain joins TRBV2 and TRBJ2-1; perhaps TRBD2 as D (5 bases). Germline CDR1 SNHLY, CDR2 FYNNEI. This CDR3 has 15 residues. The CDR3 DNA follows: TGTGCAGTGCTGATCCCCGGGAACGATTACAATGAGCAGTTCTTC. Translation gives CAVLIPGNDYNEQFF.

V usage is TRBV29-1 and J usage is TRBJ1-1; 9 bases are a match to TRBD1. The CDR3 is made up of 14 amino acids. CDR1 is SQVTM, CDR2 ANQGSEA, per germline. V trimming: 6 bases; J trimming: 1 base; junction bases outside the gene matches: 6. The CDR3 loop is CSVPRDRANTEAFF. In DNA, the CDR3 is TGCAGCGTGCCCCGGGACAGGGCGAACACTGAAGCTTTCTTT.

The rearrangement links TRBV29-1 to TRBJ1-5; tentative D call: TRBD1 (6 bases). CDR1 and CDR2 (germline): SQVTM, ANQGSEA. The CDR3 is made up of 13 amino acids. Trimming pared 6 bases from V and 2 bases from J, leaving 11 bases between. This CDR3 is CSVRDTRNQPQHF. CDR3 DNA sequence: TGCAGCGTAAGGGACACCCGCAATCAGCCCCAGCATTTT.

In this sample, this clonotype turned up many times. The gene calls are TRBV5-1 and TRBJ2-5; the D is unclear. CDR3 length equals 15 residues. Germline V gene sequence: CDR1 SGHRS, CDR2 YFSETQ. Trimming stripped 3 bases from V and 5 bases from J, with 17 bases between. This chain's CDR3 is CASSSIDPSGETQYF. DNA of the CDR3: TGCGCCAGCAGCTCCATAGATCCAAGTGGGGAGACCCAGTACTTC.

This clonotype has ten or more counts. The chain recombines TRBV20-1 with TRBJ2-1, with 8 bases fitting TRBD1. The CDR3 is 17 amino acids. Trimming took 6 bases from V and 4 from J; bases not matched to a gene: 17. Germline values: CDR1 DFQATT, CDR2 SNEGSKA (reference sequence). Here the CDR3 reads CSASDRGPSRPYNEQFF. CDR3 nucleotides: TGCAGTGCCTCAGACAGGGGACCCTCTCGTCCGTACAATGAGCAGTTCTTC.

The table lists this clonotype with a few counts. The chain combines TRBV5-8 with TRBJ2-3; D is unclear. V lost 3 bases, J lost 6 bases, and 14 bases lay in between. The V gene's germline CDR1 is SGHTS and CDR2 YDEGEE. CDR3 size: 14 residues. The CDR3 here is CASSSPAATDTQYF. The CDR3 nucleotides read TGTGCCAGCAGCTCCCCGGCGGCCACGGATACGCAGTATTTT.

This rearrangement joins TRBV7-2 to TRBJ1-6, with a possible D match to TRBD1 (5 bases). Trimming removed 6 bases at V and 9 bases at J, with 18 bases between. Per the germline V gene, CDR1 is SGHTA and CDR2 is FQGNSA. This CDR3 region has 15 residues. The chain's CDR3 is CASRLGWGLPSPLHF. The CDR3 coding sequence is TGTGCCAGCAGACTAGGGTGGGGGTTACCTTCACCCCTCCACTTT.

In this sample, this clonotype turned up a few times. The chain joins TRBV29-1 to TRBJ2-3; D call uncertain. Trimming removed 3 bases from V and 3 bases from J, with 4 bases in between. Germline CDR1 reads SQVTM; CDR2 reads ANQGSEA. This CDR3 spans 11 amino acids. For the CDR3, the DNA is TGCAGCGTTGAGGGTACAGATACGCAGTATTTT. Translation gives CSVEGTDTQYF.

The chain is built from TRBV7-9 and TRBJ2-7; TRBD1 aligns across 7 bases. The CDR3 sequence is 15 residues long. CDR1 SEHNR and CDR2 FQNEAQ come from the germline V gene (reference sequence). The trim removed 0 bases at V and 3 bases at J, leaving 5 bases unmatched. In DNA, the CDR3 is TGTGCCAGCAGCTTAGCCCGGACAGGATTCTACGAGCAGTACTTC. It codes for CASSLARTGFYEQYF.

This clonotype was detected only a few times. The rearrangement links TRBV9 to TRBJ2-7; 7 bases align to TRBD1. This CDR3 has 15 residues. With V trimmed by 3 bases and J by 2 bases, 8 bases remained unmatched. Germline CDR1 is SGDLS and CDR2 is YYNGEE. Written as DNA, the CDR3 is TGTGCCAGCAGCGCGAGTCCGGGACAGACCTACGAGCAGTACTTC. The encoded protein is CASSASPGQTYEQYF.

The genes are TRBV19 and TRBJ2-7, with D perhaps given as TRBD1 or TRBD2 (5 bases each). The V end was cut by 9 bases, the J end by 6 bases, with 18 bases between. CDR1 and CDR2 from the germline V gene are LNHDA and SQIVND (reference sequence). The CDR3 extends over 13 amino acids. CDR3 region: CASIFSWGSEQYF. The DNA of the CDR3 is TGTGCCAGCATTTTCTCGTGGGGGAGCGAGCAGTACTTC.